This T cell receptor beta chain was retrieved from a study of glioma-infiltrating T cells after dendritic cell vaccination. Up to 2 ug genomic DNA was used for TCRB CDR3 amplification. The protocol was immunoSEQ multiplex PCR, while the TCRdb copy is restricted to in-frame clones and leaves out a portion. The sample contains approximately 110,000 clones, around 90% of which appear only once. CDR1 LGHNA and CDR2 YNFKEQ come from the germline V gene. The V segment lost 4 bases and the J segment 6 bases; nucleotides outside the gene matches: 3. The CDR3 contains 14 residues. Time point of the sample: after dendritic cell vaccination, including at tumor progression/relapse.

V and J are TRBV4-2 and TRBJ2-2; 9 bases agree with TRBD1. The source was blood, collected after dendritic cell vaccination. The sequence derives from a human donor with glioblastoma. CDR3 region: CASSRGTGSGELFF. The CDR3 DNA reads TGTGCCAGCAGCCGGGGGACAGGGTCCGGGGAGCTGTTTTTT.